The clone carrying this T cell receptor (beta chain) showed up just a few times. This sample stems from a study of T cells in Graves' hyperthyroidism and ophthalmopathy. Researchers took RNA transcripts and amplified the TCR beta CDR3 regions from them. During a first-round RT-PCR of the TCR CDR3, the HTBI primer set was used. TCRdb itself ran the multiplex PCR reads through MiXCR, one entry per CDR3 protein. The sample records roughly 530,000 distinct CDR3 sequences, over 15% being singletons. The CDR3 covers 15 residues. Germline CDR1 is MGHRA and CDR2 is YSYEKL. J lost 5 bases, V lost 3 bases, and 4 bases had no gene match.

Input material: blood. The origin of this receptor is a woman between 18 and 29 years old with Graves' ophthalmopathy. V usage is TRBV4-1 and J usage is TRBJ2-5; 12 positions match TRBD1. The CDR3 bases are TGCGCCAGCAGCCAGGGGGACAGGGGGCGCGAGACCCAGTACTTC. Translating it yields CASSQGDRGRETQYF.